Here is one TCR beta chain with its context. This receptor's antigen is unknown. Per-nucleotide qualities are absent, and no much larger clonotype sits a single base away. Synthetic TCR analog templates were spiked into each PCR to estimate absolute template abundance from read counts. The immunoSEQ assay was used to amplify TCRbeta CDR3 regions from genomic DNA with bias-controlled V and J gene primers. Rearranged TCRbeta segments were sequenced at approximately 20X coverage. For the original study's pipeline: Clustering was used to correct sequencing errors, and CDR3s were annotated against IMGT so that V, D and J genes could be assigned. Only productive TCRbeta rearrangements were used in downstream analyses, excluding out-of-frame or stop-codon sequences. Clonality was computed as one minus Shannon entropy normalized by the log of the number of unique productive sequences. Clones differing between time points or between blood and tumor were identified by Fisher's exact test with Benjamini-Hochberg correction at adjusted p below 0.01. The source is immuneACCESS, and TCRdb retained only in-frame sequences with V and J called. Part of the clones is not carried over; for the studies checked, unresolved V genes explain less than half of this, and the remainder is unexplained. V, J and clone size were drawn from that table, and D and trimming were deduced from the DNA. The sample table records under 55,000 clones; 84% of these occur just once. Together, the top ten hold approximately 6% of the sample.

The V and J ends are trimmed by 7 bases and 1 base, leaving 11 bases between them. The germline V gene gives CDR1 as SQVTM and CDR2 as ANQGSEA. Including the terminal cysteine and phenylalanine, the CDR3 comprises 13 residues. This entry keeps only the CDR3 DNA: 39 bases, framed from base 1. This record comes from a study of PD-L1 blockade in urothelial cancer (dated by TCRdb to about 2017). Context from the whole study: Every patient began therapy in about 2014 and was given atezolizumab 1,200 mg intravenously every 3 weeks. About 85% of the 29 patients were males with bladder-origin urothelial cancer, and about 65% of the roughly 30 reported a prior smoking history. Blood samples were analyzed at two time points: 3 weeks after treatment start (second dose) and 6 weeks after treatment start. A median of 141,255 T cells and 83,000 or so unique TCRs was obtained from blood samples, and a median clonality of around 0.08 was observed. Durable clinical benefit was achieved by nine patients but not by the remaining 20. Pretreatment blood TCR-seq was available for fewer than 30 patients, at least one posttreatment blood collection was obtained for about 24 patients, and tumor TCR-seq was available for about 24 patients. TCR sequencing covered pretreatment tumor samples and matched, serially collected peripheral blood taken before and after atezolizumab treatment. Durable clinical benefit meant progression-free survival longer than 6 months, and TCR features were also tested against progression-free and overall survival. Patients had an ECOG performance status of 0 or 1 and had received between 0 and 3 prior chemotherapy regimens. The study, an exploratory multi-omic analysis, examined somatic, immune and clinical correlates of response to PD-L1 blockade with atezolizumab in urothelial cancer. In the same patients, whole exome sequencing and RNA sequencing of pretreatment tumors were performed in addition to TCR sequencing.

A cohort of 25 to 30 patients with locally advanced or metastatic urothelial carcinoma, treated at Memorial Sloan Kettering on a trial protocol, was included. Peripheral blood mononuclear cells were collected pretreatment and during treatment, with between 1 and 8 total time points obtained per patient. The Qiagen DNeasy Blood extraction kit was used to purify genomic DNA from total PBMCs and tumor samples. PBMCs were collected pretreatment and during treatment, and were isolated and stored as previously described. What the study reported, not specific to this receptor: Among patients with durable benefit, tumor-associated TCR clones showed greater expansion in peripheral blood 3 weeks after treatment started (n ≈ 20, p = 0.022). A pretreatment peripheral blood TCR clonality below the median was linked to improved progression-free and overall survival. Because of the small sample size (n ≈ 27) and the many exploratory analyses performed, the results are intended to be regarded as hypothesis-generating.

This specimen consisted of PBMCs, obtained around atezolizumab (anti-PD-L1) treatment. This sequence uses TRBV29-1 and TRBJ1-5, and the D gene may be TRBD1, 5 bases matching. The clonotype comes from a man aged 40-50 years with urothelial cancer. The base sequence is TGCAGCGCACGGAGGGGCAGCAATCAGCCCCAGCATTTT. Translated, it reads CSARRGSNQPQHF.